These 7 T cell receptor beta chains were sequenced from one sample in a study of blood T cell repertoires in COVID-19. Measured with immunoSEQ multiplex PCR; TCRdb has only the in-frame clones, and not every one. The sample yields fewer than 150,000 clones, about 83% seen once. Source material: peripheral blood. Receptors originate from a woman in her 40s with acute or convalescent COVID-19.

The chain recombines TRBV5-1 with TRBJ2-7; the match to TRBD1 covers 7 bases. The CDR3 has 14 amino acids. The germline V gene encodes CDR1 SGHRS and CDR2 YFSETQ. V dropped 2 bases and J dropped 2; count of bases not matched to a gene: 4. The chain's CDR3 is CASSFKGAAYEQYF. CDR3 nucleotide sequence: TGCGCCAGCAGCTTTAAGGGGGCGGCCTACGAGCAGTACTTC.

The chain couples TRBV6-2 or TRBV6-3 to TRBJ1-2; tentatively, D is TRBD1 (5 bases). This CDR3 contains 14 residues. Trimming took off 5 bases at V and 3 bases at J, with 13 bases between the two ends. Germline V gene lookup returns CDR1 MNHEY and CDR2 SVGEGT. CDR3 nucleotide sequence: TGTGCCAGCAGTCAACCAGGACACCACTATGGCTACACCTTC. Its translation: CASSQPGHHYGYTF.

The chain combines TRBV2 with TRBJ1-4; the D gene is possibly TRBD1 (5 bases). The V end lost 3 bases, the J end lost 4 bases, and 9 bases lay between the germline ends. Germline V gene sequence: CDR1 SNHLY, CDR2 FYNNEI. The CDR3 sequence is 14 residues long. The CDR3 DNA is TGTGCCAGCAGTGAGGGGCAAAATAATGAAAAACTGTTTTTT. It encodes CASSEGQNNEKLFF. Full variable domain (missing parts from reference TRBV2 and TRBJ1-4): EPEVTQTPSHQVTQMGQEVILRCVPISNHLYFYWYRQILGQKVEFLVSFYNNEISEKSEIFDDQFSVERPDGSNFTLKIRSTKLEDSAMYFCASSEGQNNEKLFFGSGTQLSVL.

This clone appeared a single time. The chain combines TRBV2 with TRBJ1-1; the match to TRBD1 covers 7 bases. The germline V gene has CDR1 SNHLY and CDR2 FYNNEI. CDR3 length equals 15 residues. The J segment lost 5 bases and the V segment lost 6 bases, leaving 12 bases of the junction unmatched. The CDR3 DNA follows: TGTGCCAGCAGCCCCACCCGACAGGGTATGACTGAAGCTTTCTTT. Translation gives CASSPTRQGMTEAFF. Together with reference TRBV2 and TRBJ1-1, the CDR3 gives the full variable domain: EPEVTQTPSHQVTQMGQEVILRCVPISNHLYFYWYRQILGQKVEFLVSFYNNEISEKSEIFDDQFSVERPDGSNFTLKIRSTKLEDSAMYFCASSPTRQGMTEAFFGQGTRLTVV.

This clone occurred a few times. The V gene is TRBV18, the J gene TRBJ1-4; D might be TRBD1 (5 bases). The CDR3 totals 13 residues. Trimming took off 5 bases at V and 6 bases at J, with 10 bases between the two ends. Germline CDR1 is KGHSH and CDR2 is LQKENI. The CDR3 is CASSRAGDEKLFF. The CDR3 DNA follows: TGTGCCAGCTCAAGGGCGGGGGATGAAAAACTGTTTTTT.

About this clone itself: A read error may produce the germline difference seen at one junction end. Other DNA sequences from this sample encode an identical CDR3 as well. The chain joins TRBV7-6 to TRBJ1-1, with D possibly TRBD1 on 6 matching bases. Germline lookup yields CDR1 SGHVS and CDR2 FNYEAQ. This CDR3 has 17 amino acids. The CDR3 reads CASSLATRGALNTEAFF. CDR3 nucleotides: TGTGCCAGCAGCTTAGCGACCAGGGGCGCATTGAACACTGAAGCCTTCTTT.

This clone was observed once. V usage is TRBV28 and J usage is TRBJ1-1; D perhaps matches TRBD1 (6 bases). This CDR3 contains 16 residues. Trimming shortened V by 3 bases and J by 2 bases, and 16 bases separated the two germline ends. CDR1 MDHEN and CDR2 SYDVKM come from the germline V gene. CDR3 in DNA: TGTGCCAGCAGTTTGGGTCCAGGGGACCCAAACACTGAAGCTTTCTTT. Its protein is CASSLGPGDPNTEAFF.